Sequencing of this TCR beta chain was carried out in a study of Graves' ophthalmopathy and Graves' hyperthyroidism. The length of the CDR3 is 15 residues. Germline-derived CDR1 and CDR2 are SEHNR and FQNEAQ (reference sequence). The V and J ends lost 4 bases and 0 bases respectively, with 12 bases between them. This clonotype has at least ten counts. TCR beta CDR3 amplification used RNA transcripts. Second-round multiplex PCR came after a first-round RT-PCR that employed HTBI primers. From the multiplex PCR reads, TCRdb called clonotypes with MiXCR, one entry per CDR3 protein. The table includes roughly 610,000 distinct CDR3 sequences, approximately 22% detected once.

The TCR comes from a woman under 30 with stable Graves' hyperthyroidism. Some clones in this sample may be carry-over from other donors' samples. This sequence joins TRBV7-9 and TRBJ1-1; D unresolved. Sequencing was carried out using peripheral blood. CDR3 protein: CASSSPRGMNTEAFF. For the CDR3, the DNA is TGTGCCAGCAGCTCTCCACGGGGTATGAACACTGAAGCTTTCTTT.